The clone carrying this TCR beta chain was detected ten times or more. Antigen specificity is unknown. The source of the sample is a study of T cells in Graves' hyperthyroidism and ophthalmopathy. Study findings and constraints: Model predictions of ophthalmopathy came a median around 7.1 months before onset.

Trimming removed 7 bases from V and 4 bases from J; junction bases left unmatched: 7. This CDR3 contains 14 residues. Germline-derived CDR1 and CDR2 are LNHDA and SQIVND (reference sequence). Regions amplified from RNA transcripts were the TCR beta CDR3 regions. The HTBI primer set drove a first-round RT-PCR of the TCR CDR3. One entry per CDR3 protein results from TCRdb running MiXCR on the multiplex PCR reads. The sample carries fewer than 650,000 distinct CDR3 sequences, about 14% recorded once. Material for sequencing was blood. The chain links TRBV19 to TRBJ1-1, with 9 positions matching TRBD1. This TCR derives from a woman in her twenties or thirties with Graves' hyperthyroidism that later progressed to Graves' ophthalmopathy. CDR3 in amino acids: CASNRQGEVTEAFF. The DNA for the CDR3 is TGTGCCAGTAACCGACAGGGGGAGGTCACTGAAGCTTTCTTT.